A single sample is the source of the 25 T cell receptor beta chains below, sequenced in a study of control samples from healthy donors and cancer patients. Sequencing was performed with immunoSEQ multiplex PCR; in TCRdb, only in-frame clones are kept and a portion is missing. The sample lists 100,000 or so clones; roughly 90% were seen once. Sequencing was carried out using blood. These receptors originate from a man aged 30-40 years in good health.

This clone came up a few times. The chain combines TRBV11-3 with TRBJ2-7; 10 nucleotides align to TRBD2. This CDR3 has 15 residues. J lost 2 bases, V lost 5 bases, and 6 bases had no gene match. Per the germline V gene, CDR1 is SGHNT and CDR2 is YENEEA. In DNA form, the CDR3 reads TGTGCCAGCAGCCCCCGGACTAGCGGAACCTACGAGCAGTACTTC. It specifies CASSPRTSGTYEQYF.

This chain uses TRBV4-3 with TRBJ2-3, with TRBD2 identical over 11 bases. The CDR3 is made up of 18 amino acids. Looked up from germline, CDR1 is LGHNA and CDR2 is YSLEER. V was clipped by 0 bases and J by 4 bases; unmatched bases: 9. CDR3 DNA sequence: TGCGCCAGCAGCCAAGAGGGTAGCGGGAGGGGCTTGGCAGATACGCAGTATTTT. This codes for CASSQEGSGRGLADTQYF.

V is TRBV28 and J is TRBJ1-6, with a weak D call TRBD1 (5 bases). V dropped 6 bases and J dropped 6 bases, with 15 bases sitting between them. Germline V gives CDR1 MDHEN, CDR2 SYDVKM. The length of the CDR3 is 15 residues. As DNA, the CDR3 is TGTGCCAGCAGCCTAGGAGGGGCGGGTAATTCACCCCTCCACTTT. It specifies CASSLGGAGNSPLHF. Full variable domain (missing parts from reference TRBV28 and TRBJ1-6): DVKVTQSSRYLVKRTGEKVFLECVQDMDHENMFWYRQDPGLGLRLIYFSYDVKMKEKGDIPEGYSVSREKKERFSLILESASTNQTSMYLCASSLGGAGNSPLHFGNGTRLTVT.

This chain links TRBV11-1 with TRBJ2-1; 14 nucleotides match TRBD2. The CDR3 runs to 16 residues. The germline V gene has CDR1 SGHAT and CDR2 FQDESV (reference sequence). V shed 5 bases, J shed 10 bases, and the junction held 10 bases outside the gene matches. The CDR3 DNA follows: TGTGCCAGCAGCACGACTAGCGGGAGGGCCCAATGGGAGCAGTTCTTC. It encodes CASSTTSGRAQWEQFF.

V is TRBV10-1 and J is TRBJ2-1, with 10 bases lining up with TRBD2. Losses at the gene ends were 6 bases for V and 3 bases for J; bases not matched to a gene: 8. The CDR3 extends over 16 amino acids. CDR1 is WNHNN and CDR2 is SYGVQD in the germline V gene (reference sequence). CDR3 loop: CASSDRTSGLYNEQFF. The DNA for the CDR3 is TGCGCCAGCAGCGACCGGACTAGCGGCCTCTACAATGAGCAGTTCTTC.

The chain combines TRBV7-2 with TRBJ1-6; no reliable D call. The CDR3 extends over 14 amino acids. Per the germline V gene, CDR1 is SGHTA and CDR2 is FQGNSA. V lost 4 bases and J lost 10, with 14 bases in between. The DNA for the CDR3 is TGTGCCAGCAGCTCTGACATATCACGCTCACCCCTCCACTTT. Residues: CASSSDISRSPLHF.

The chain joins TRBV5-1 to TRBJ2-2; 10 nucleotides agree with TRBD1. This CDR3 has 15 amino acids. The ends lost 9 bases at V and 2 bases at J; junction bases unmatched: 7. Germline loops: CDR1 SGHRS, CDR2 YFSETQ. DNA for the CDR3: TGCGCCACTCCGGGACAGGGGCGCAACACCGGGGAGCTGTTTTTT. Translated: CATPGQGRNTGELFF.

CDR3 nucleotide sequence: TGTGCCACCAGCAGTGCCCCCCCCGGATCGAGAGAGACCCAGTACTTC. The encoded protein is CATSSAPPGSRETQYF. The V call is TRBV15, the J call TRBJ2-5; the D is unclear. The CDR3 contains 16 residues. Trimming removed 3 bases at V and 4 bases at J, with 18 bases between. The germline gives CDR1 LNHNV, CDR2 YYDKDF (reference sequence).

This rearrangement joins TRBV5-1 to TRBJ2-5; 12 bases align to TRBD2. J was trimmed by 5 bases and V by 4 bases; bases with no gene match: 3. Germline V gives CDR1 SGHRS, CDR2 YFSETQ. This CDR3 has 14 residues. The CDR3 DNA reads as TGCGCCAGCAGCCCCGGGACTAGCGGGGAGACCCAGTACTTC. Translation: CASSPGTSGETQYF.

The chain is built from TRBV5-6 and TRBJ2-7; D perhaps matches TRBD1 (6 bases). The CDR3 consists of 15 residues. Trimming took off 3 bases at V and 3 bases at J, with 16 bases between the two ends. Germline CDR1 reads SGHDT; CDR2 reads YYEEEE. This chain's CDR3 is CASSSMDRMSYEQYV. The CDR3 DNA sequence: TGTGCCAGCAGCTCCATGGACAGAATGAGCTACGAGCAGTACGTC.

This sequence joins TRBV6-5 and TRBJ2-7, with TRBD1 identical over 7 bases. V shed 4 bases and J 4 bases; nucleotides not matched to a gene: 4. The length of the CDR3 is 13 residues. CDR1 MNHEY and CDR2 SVGAGI come from the germline V gene. The CDR3 loop reads CASSSTGNYEQYF. The CDR3 bases are TGTGCCAGCAGTTCGACAGGGAATTACGAGCAGTACTTC.

This chain connects TRBV2 to TRBJ2-5, with unresolved D. Germline CDR1 and CDR2: SNHLY and FYNNEI. The CDR3 has 14 residues. V lost 3 bases, J lost 2 bases, and 10 bases lay in between. CDR3 residues: CASSDQRLQETQYF. CDR3 DNA sequence: TGTGCCAGCAGTGACCAGCGCTTACAAGAGACCCAGTACTTC.

This clone has more than one count but fewer than ten. The chain joins TRBV19 to TRBJ2-3; D remains unclear. From germline, CDR1 is LNHDA and CDR2 SQIVND (reference sequence). V was clipped by 5 bases and J by 10 bases, with 10 bases between them. This CDR3 contains 11 residues. CDR3 sequence: CASSVKDAQYF. The CDR3 DNA reads as TGTGCCAGTAGTGTCAAGGATGCGCAGTATTTT. The variable domain in full, completed from reference TRBV19 and TRBJ2-3, reads DGGITQSPKYLFRKEGQNVTLSCEQNLNHDAMYWYRQDPGQGLRLIYYSQIVNDFQKGDIAEGYSVSREKKESFPLTVTSAQKNPTAFYLCASSVKDAQYFGPGTRLTVL.

This CDR3 reads CASRPTSGLNTGELFF. As DNA, the CDR3 is TGTGCCAGCAGACCGACTAGCGGCCTCAACACCGGGGAGCTGTTTTTT. The J gene is TRBJ2-2, the V gene TRBV27, with 9 bases matching TRBD2. The CDR3 is 16 amino acids. With V trimmed by 6 bases and J by 2 bases, 7 bases remained unmatched. CDR1 and CDR2 (germline): MNHEY, SMNVEV (reference sequence).

The J gene is TRBJ1-2, the V gene TRBV5-1, with TRBD1 as a possible D gene (5 bases). This CDR3 region has 16 residues. The germline V and J ends were trimmed by 5 bases and 2 bases, with 19 bases remaining between them. CDR1 is SGHRS and CDR2 is YFSETQ in the germline V gene. The CDR3 spells CASRRGGVTSNYGYTF. CDR3 nucleotide sequence: TGCGCCAGCAGGCGGGGAGGGGTAACCTCAAACTATGGCTACACCTTC.

This clone was counted once. The chain joins TRBV10-2 to TRBJ1-5; 9 bases align to TRBD1. Germline CDR1 and CDR2: WSHSY and SAAADI. The CDR3 runs to 15 residues. V dropped 2 bases and J dropped 6; count of bases not matched to a gene: 5. The CDR3 coding sequence is TGCGCCAGCAGTGAGAGCGGGACAGGGTTTCAGCCCCAGCATTTT. Its protein product is CASSESGTGFQPQHF.

This sequence joins TRBV3-1 (or the pseudogene TRBV3-2) and TRBJ1-5, with 8 bases that match TRBD1. The CDR3 consists of 17 residues. Germline V gives CDR1 LGHDT, CDR2 YNNKEL (reference sequence). V gave up 1 base and J gave up 4 bases; unmatched junction bases: 9. As DNA, the CDR3 is TGTGCCAGCAGCCAAGTTCCAGTAGGACAGGGAAATCAGCCCCAGCATTTT. As protein: CASSQVPVGQGNQPQHF.

The J gene is TRBJ1-5, the V gene TRBV28; D remains unclear. Germline V CDR1 and CDR2: MDHEN, SYDVKM. The CDR3 has 17 residues. V lost 6 bases to trimming and J lost 5 bases, with 23 bases between them. For the CDR3, the DNA is TGTGCCAGCAGCACCCTAGACGGAGCTTTACTATATCAGCCCCAGCATTTT. Protein: CASSTLDGALLYQPQHF. Complete variable domain (other parts from reference TRBV28 and TRBJ1-5): DVKVTQSSRYLVKRTGEKVFLECVQDMDHENMFWYRQDPGLGLRLIYFSYDVKMKEKGDIPEGYSVSREKKERFSLILESASTNQTSMYLCASSTLDGALLYQPQHFGDGTRLSIL.

The V and J genes are TRBV14 and TRBJ1-6, with D uncertain. This CDR3 comprises 11 residues. V was shortened by 2 bases and J by 7 bases, with 0 bases between the two germline ends. Germline V CDR1 and CDR2: SGHDN, FVKESK. The CDR3 region is CASSQNSPLHF. In nucleotides, the CDR3 is TGTGCCAGCAGCCAAAATTCACCCCTCCACTTT.

V gene TRBV5-5 combines with J gene TRBJ2-7, with 10 positions matching TRBD2. Trimming took 1 base from V and 2 from J; bases not matched to a gene: 0. Germline V gene lookup returns CDR1 SGHKS and CDR2 YYEKEE (reference sequence). CDR3 length equals 14 residues. CDR3 in amino acids: CASSLSGRAYEQYF. The DNA for the CDR3 is TGTGCCAGCAGCTTGAGCGGGAGGGCCTACGAGCAGTACTTC.

The chain is built from TRBV5-4 and TRBJ2-7, with TRBD1 as a possible D gene (6 bases). Trimming shortened V by 0 bases and J by 6 bases, and 16 bases separated the two germline ends. There are 15 residues in the CDR3. Looked up from germline, CDR1 is SGHNT and CDR2 is YYREEE (reference sequence). The CDR3 reads CASSLGRGLLGEQYF. CDR3 DNA: TGTGCCAGCAGCTTGGGCAGGGGCCTCCTGGGCGAGCAGTACTTC.

This clone was recorded only once. The chain is built from TRBV28 and TRBJ1-4; 9 positions agree with TRBD1. CDR1 and CDR2 from the germline V gene are MDHEN and SYDVKM. The V segment lost 6 bases and the J segment 8 bases; nucleotides outside the gene matches: 10. The CDR3 sequence is 15 residues long. This chain's CDR3 is CASSGSRDRVEKLFF. CDR3 DNA sequence: TGTGCCAGCAGCGGGAGTCGGGACAGGGTAGAAAAACTGTTTTTT.

The rearrangement uses TRBV5-1 and TRBJ1-6, with D possibly matching TRBD1 (5 bases). Between the trimmed V and J ends, which lost 7 bases and 8 bases, there was a span of 16 bases. This CDR3 has 14 residues. Germline V gene lookup returns CDR1 SGHRS and CDR2 YFSETQ. The CDR3 region has the DNA TGCGCCAGCGGACCCGGGACTCTTGATTCACCCCTCCACTTT. As protein: CASGPGTLDSPLHF.

This chain links TRBV6-2 or TRBV6-3 with TRBJ2-7; tentative D call: TRBD2 (5 bases). CDR3 length: 13 amino acids. Germline V gene data show CDR1 as MNHEY and CDR2 as SVGEGT. Between the trimmed V and J ends, which lost 2 bases and 4 bases, there was a span of 9 bases. CDR3 region: CASSYRGGYEQYF. The CDR3, as DNA: TGTGCCAGCAGTTACCGTGGCGGGTACGAGCAGTACTTC.

V usage is TRBV7-3 and J usage is TRBJ2-3; 7 bases map to TRBD1. Germline lookup yields CDR1 SGHTA and CDR2 FQGTGA. The junction had 13 bases not matched to a gene; V was cut back by 2 bases and J by 5 bases. The CDR3 extends over 17 amino acids. DNA of the CDR3: TGTGCCAGCAGCTTAGGAGAGGGGGCGCTAAGAGGAGATACGCAGTATTTT. Translation: CASSLGEGALRGDTQYF.